The 22 T cell receptor beta chains in this list originate from one sample, sequenced in a study of blood T cell repertoires in COVID-19. Using immunoSEQ multiplex PCR, the repertoire was profiled, and TCRdb retains in-frame clones only, with some absent. The table lists about 62,000 clones, 76% of them singletons. Sequencing was performed on peripheral blood. The receptors shown here come from a woman aged 50 to 65 with active or convalescent COVID-19.

The chain has TRBV6-5 and TRBJ1-2; 11 positions match TRBD1. Germline V gene sequence: CDR1 MNHEY, CDR2 SVGAGI. V dropped 6 bases and J dropped 7; count of bases not matched to a gene: 7. The CDR3 runs 14 residues. CDR3 coding DNA: TGTGCCAGCAGCCCCAGGACAGGGGGCTTTGGCTACACCTTC. Translation: CASSPRTGGFGYTF.

The V and J genes are TRBV11-1 and TRBJ1-6; 7 positions match TRBD1. V trimming: 4 bases; J trimming: 6 bases; junction bases outside the gene matches: 9. The CDR3 loop spans 16 amino acids. Germline-derived CDR1 and CDR2 are SGHAT and FQDESV (reference sequence). CDR3 in DNA: TGTGCCAGCAGCTCCTCCGAGGGGGCGGTTAATTCACCCCTCCACTTT. This encodes CASSSSEGAVNSPLHF.

V usage is TRBV5-5 and J usage is TRBJ1-2; D is undetermined. The germline CDR1 and CDR2 sequences are SGHKS and YYEKEE (reference sequence). The CDR3 is 12 residues long. Trimming left V 1 base short and J 7 bases short, with 8 bases between. CDR3 coding DNA: TGTGCCAGCAGCTTGAATGACTCTGGCTACACCTTC. It specifies CASSLNDSGYTF.

The gene calls are TRBV4-3 and TRBJ1-4; D is uncertain. This CDR3 is built from 15 residues. The V end was cut by 4 bases, the J end by 4 bases, with 13 bases between. Germline V gene sequence: CDR1 LGHNA, CDR2 YSLEER. In DNA form, the CDR3 reads TGCGCCAGCAGCCTAGGCGGCCGGGTTAATGAAAAACTGTTTTTT. Translated: CASSLGGRVNEKLFF.

The chain carries TRBV7-2 and TRBJ1-5; 7 bases line up with TRBD1. Germline V gives CDR1 SGHTA, CDR2 FQGNSA. V shed 5 bases and J 0 bases; nucleotides not matched to a gene: 10. The CDR3 is 17 residues long. The CDR3 sequence: CASSPTGSLYSNQPQHF. The CDR3 nucleotides read TGTGCCAGCAGCCCGACAGGGAGCCTCTATAGCAATCAGCCCCAGCATTTT.

The chain uses TRBV11-2 and TRBJ1-2; 7 positions agree with TRBD1. Germline trimming cut 5 bases from V and 2 bases from J; bases unmatched to any gene: 11. There are 16 residues in the CDR3. Germline CDR1 SGHAT, CDR2 FQNNGV. CDR3 sequence reads: CASSTYRGKANYGYTF. In nucleotides, the CDR3 is TGTGCCAGCAGCACCTACAGGGGAAAGGCCAACTATGGCTACACCTTC.

The gene calls are TRBV3-1 (or the pseudogene TRBV3-2) and TRBJ2-7, with TRBD1 identical over 7 bases. J lost 1 base, V lost 7 bases, and 4 bases had no gene match. The CDR3 totals 13 residues. Germline values: CDR1 LGHDT, CDR2 YNNKEL (reference sequence). Here the CDR3 reads CASNRGGSYEQYF. The CDR3 DNA reads TGTGCCAGCAACAGGGGTGGATCCTACGAGCAGTACTTC.

This clone was seen more than once but under ten times. The chain joins TRBV5-4 to TRBJ2-7, with TRBD2 matching 12 bases. V trimming: 3 bases; J trimming: 4 bases; junction bases outside the gene matches: 2. The V gene's germline CDR1 is SGHNT and CDR2 YYREEE (reference sequence). This CDR3 comprises 14 residues. In DNA form, the CDR3 reads TGTGCCAGCAGCTCACTAGCGGGAGGTTACGAGCAGTACTTC. It encodes CASSSLAGGYEQYF.

The chain links TRBV9 to TRBJ2-1, with D possibly being TRBD1 (6 bases). Germline V gene sequence: CDR1 SGDLS, CDR2 YYNGEE. V was cut by 1 base and J by 5 bases, with 13 bases left in between. There are 15 residues in the CDR3. The CDR3: CASSVRGFVDNEQFF. The CDR3 DNA reads as TGTGCCAGCAGCGTAAGGGGGTTCGTCGACAATGAGCAGTTCTTC.

The chain employs TRBV5-6 and TRBJ2-6, with TRBD1 matching over 9 bases. Germline CDR1 is SGHDT and CDR2 is YYEEEE. The CDR3 runs to 17 residues. V shed 2 bases and J 2 bases; nucleotides not matched to a gene: 5. The CDR3 sequence: CASSLTGGATGANVLTF. The CDR3 coding sequence is TGTGCCAGCAGCTTAACAGGGGGCGCAACTGGGGCCAACGTCCTGACTTTC.

The gene calls are TRBV18 and TRBJ2-7; 11 positions agree with TRBD1. J was trimmed by 1 base and V by 1 base; bases with no gene match: 6. The CDR3 is 17 residues long. Germline-derived CDR1 and CDR2 are KGHSH and LQKENI. CDR3: CASSPLAGTGGSYEQYF. Written as DNA, the CDR3 is TGTGCCAGCTCACCACTCGCCGGGACAGGGGGTTCCTACGAGCAGTACTTC.

The chain couples TRBV7-2 to TRBJ2-3; 7 nucleotides agree with TRBD2. The CDR3 totals 17 residues. Losses at the gene ends were 5 bases for V and 0 bases for J; bases not matched to a gene: 11. Germline V gives CDR1 SGHTA, CDR2 FQGNSA. CDR3 sequence: CASSPTGSGPSTDTQYF. CDR3 nucleotides: TGTGCCAGCAGCCCTACGGGTAGCGGGCCGAGCACAGATACGCAGTATTTT.

The chain combines TRBV6-4 with TRBJ1-1; D is ambiguous. Trimming removed 4 bases from V and 1 base from J, with 10 bases in between. Germline-derived CDR1 and CDR2 are MRHNA and SNTAGT. There are 14 residues in the CDR3. The CDR3 reads CASSVESGNTEAFF. Written as DNA, the CDR3 is TGTGCCAGCAGTGTCGAATCAGGGAACACTGAAGCTTTCTTT.

This chain connects TRBV18 to TRBJ1-3, with 10 bases aligning to TRBD1. CDR1 KGHSH and CDR2 LQKENI come from the germline V gene. Losses at the gene ends were 3 bases for V and 8 bases for J; bases not matched to a gene: 10. This CDR3 is built from 16 residues. The CDR3 region is CASSPPRGQGLDTIYF. The CDR3 nucleotides read TGTGCCAGCTCACCTCCGAGGGGACAGGGGCTGGACACCATATATTTT.

This clone was counted a few times. This chain links TRBV27 with TRBJ1-2; 10 bases match TRBD1. Looked up from germline, CDR1 is MNHEY and CDR2 is SMNVEV (reference sequence). V trimming: 0 bases; J trimming: 9 bases; junction bases outside the gene matches: 4. The CDR3 consists of 14 residues. Written as DNA, the CDR3 is TGTGCCAGCAGTTTATCTGGGACAGGGGAAAGCTACACCTTC. Translating gives CASSLSGTGESYTF.

On this clone itself: The same CDR3 is also encoded by other DNA sequences in this sample. CDR3 sequence (DNA): TGTGCCAGCAGCTTAGAGGGGTCCACAGATACGCAGTATTTT. Amino acids: CASSLEGSTDTQYF. The rearrangement joins TRBV7-9 to TRBJ2-3; weak D call: TRBD1 (5 bases). V shed 1 base and J shed 2 bases, with 7 bases lying between them. Germline V CDR1 and CDR2: SEHNR, FQNEAQ (reference sequence). This CDR3 is built from 14 residues.

This clone was counted a few times. The chain employs TRBV6-1 and TRBJ2-7; tentatively, D is TRBD1 (6 bases). Germline lookup yields CDR1 MNHNS and CDR2 SASEGT. The CDR3 has 16 residues. V was cut by 4 bases and J by 2 bases, with 18 bases left in between. The CDR3 protein is CASSVGARSAPYEQYF. DNA for the CDR3: TGTGCCAGCAGTGTGGGGGCCCGCTCGGCCCCCTACGAGCAGTACTTC.

This clone was found once. The chain is built from TRBV5-6 and TRBJ2-7; D possibly corresponds to TRBD2 (5 bases). CDR1 and CDR2 (germline): SGHDT, YYEEEE. Trimming stripped 4 bases from V and 12 bases from J, with 17 bases between. The CDR3 runs 12 residues. Here the CDR3 DNA reads TGTGCCAGCAGCCTGTTTTCGGGAACACCGTACTTC. This sequence encodes CASSLFSGTPYF.

The V and J genes are TRBV6-5 and TRBJ1-5, with a tentative D call TRBD1 (5 bases). Germline V CDR1 and CDR2: MNHEY, SVGAGI. V lost 6 bases to trimming and J lost 7 bases, with 19 bases between them. CDR3 length equals 15 residues. The CDR3 region has the DNA TGTGCCAGCAGGCCCGGGGGATGGGGGGTACAGCCCCAGCATTTT. Translation gives CASRPGGWGVQPQHF.

The sample holds one count of this clone. This chain links TRBV3-1 (or the pseudogene TRBV3-2) with TRBJ2-1; 8 nucleotides line up with TRBD2. Germline V gene data show CDR1 as LGHDT and CDR2 as YNNKEL (reference sequence). CDR3 length equals 16 residues. The V segment lost 4 bases and the J segment 4 bases; nucleotides outside the gene matches: 9. The CDR3 DNA reads TGTGCCAGCAGCCCGATCCGGCGGGAGGTTTACAATGAGCAGTTCTTC. This translates into CASSPIRREVYNEQFF.

This rearrangement joins TRBV24-1 to TRBJ2-2; a weak D match, TRBD1 (7 bases). CDR3 size: 17 residues. V dropped 0 bases and J dropped 6 bases, with 16 bases sitting between them. The germline V gene has CDR1 KGHDR and CDR2 SFDVKD. The CDR3 loop is CATSDLPWQGGAGELFF. The CDR3 region has the DNA TGTGCCACCAGTGATTTGCCGTGGCAGGGGGGAGCCGGGGAGCTGTTTTTT.

For the CDR3, the DNA is TGTGCCAGCAGCTTACAAGTGGGACAGGGGAGCTCCTACGAGCAGTACTTC. Translating it yields CASSLQVGQGSSYEQYF. The chain couples TRBV7-2 to TRBJ2-7; 10 bases map to TRBD1. The CDR3 runs to 17 residues. Trimming cost V 2 bases and J 0 bases; bases outside gene matches: 7. Germline CDR1 reads SGHTA; CDR2 reads FQGNSA.